This T cell receptor beta chain was sequenced during a study of early T cells in non-severe SARS-CoV-2 infection. Trimming removed 7 bases from V and 4 bases from J; junction bases left unmatched: 2. The germline V gene has CDR1 DFQATT and CDR2 SNEGSKA (reference sequence). This CDR3 is 13 amino acids long. This clonotype turned up a few times. Unique molecular identifiers were affixed to single, distinct cDNA molecules. In TCRdb, the 5' RACE reads were re-called with MiXCR into one record per CDR3 protein. The sample comprises 74,000 or so distinct CDR3 sequences, 9.5% to 15% of which are singletons, and 1.1% rests with the top ten.

The chain employs TRBV20-1 and TRBJ2-2; the match to TRBD1 covers 11 bases. Sequenced material: whole blood. The origin of this receptor is an adult who was a healthcare worker with PCR-confirmed SARS-CoV-2 infection or an uninfected control (not recorded which). The CDR3 DNA sequence: TGCAGTGTCGGACAGGGGGCCACCGGGGAGCTGTTTTTT. Its protein product is CSVGQGATGELFF.